The 2 T cell receptor beta chains below come from one sample, sequenced in a study of blood T cells in healthy people across ages (dated by TCRdb to between 2014 and 2016). Libraries were made using 5' RACE. The data were produced on an Illumina HiSeq 2500. A second roughly 7 to 11 cycle PCR used a sample-barcoded 5' primer and a J-beta primer mix. TCRdb reprocessing: public reads trimmed at Q25 with fastp, clones called with MiXCR, in-frame beta chains kept. For every CDR3 protein sequence, its rows merge into one entry that carries the most common genes and DNA. The sample contains approximately 940,000 distinct CDR3 sequences, under 50% of them found a single time. 13% of the sample lies in the top ten. The sequenced sample consisted of blood. All receptors come from a young man in good health.

The chain couples TRBV7-8 to TRBJ1-2; D is undetermined. Germline V gives CDR1 SGHVS, CDR2 FQNEAQ. The CDR3 runs 15 residues. Deletions cut 1 base from V and 2 bases from J, with 11 bases between. CDR3 bases: TGTGCCAGCAGCTTAGGACCGAGCCTGAACTATGGCTACACCTTC. Protein sequence: CASSLGPSLNYGYTF.

The chain uses TRBV11-1 and TRBJ2-1; 8 bases align to TRBD2. The germline V gene encodes CDR1 SGHAT and CDR2 FQDESV (reference sequence). The CDR3 consists of 16 residues. The V segment lost 5 bases and the J segment 4 bases; nucleotides outside the gene matches: 10. CDR3 sequence: CASSETERGIYNEQFF. The CDR3 coding sequence is TGTGCCAGCAGCGAAACTGAGCGGGGGATTTACAATGAGCAGTTCTTC.